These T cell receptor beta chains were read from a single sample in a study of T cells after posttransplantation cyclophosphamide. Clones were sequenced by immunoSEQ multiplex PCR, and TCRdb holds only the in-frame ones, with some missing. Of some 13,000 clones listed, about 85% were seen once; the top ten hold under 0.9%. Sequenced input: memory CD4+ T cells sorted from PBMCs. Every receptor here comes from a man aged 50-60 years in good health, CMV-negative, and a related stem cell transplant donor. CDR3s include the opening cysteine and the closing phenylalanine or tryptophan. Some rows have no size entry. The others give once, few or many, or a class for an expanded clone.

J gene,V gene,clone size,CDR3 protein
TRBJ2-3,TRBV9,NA,CASSAERGGQDTQYF
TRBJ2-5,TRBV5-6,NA,CASSFIGQTGETQYF
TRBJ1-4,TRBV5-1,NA,CASSSGMGDEKLFF
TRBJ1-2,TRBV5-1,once,CASSRQSNYGYTF
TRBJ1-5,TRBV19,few,CASTFWTGGPNQPQHF
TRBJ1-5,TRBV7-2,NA,CASSLAESGQPQHF
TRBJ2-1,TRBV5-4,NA,CASSLPLGTKNEQFF
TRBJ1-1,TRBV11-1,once,CASSLQGNLAEAFF
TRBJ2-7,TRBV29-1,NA,CSVEDFSDRRWEQYF
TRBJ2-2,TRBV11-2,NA,CAIRRGGLHTGELFF
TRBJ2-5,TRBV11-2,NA,CASSLRFGRYQETQYF
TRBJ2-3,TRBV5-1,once,CASSFGQWKGRGSGQGPDTQYF
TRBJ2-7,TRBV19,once,CASRPRGDRTYEQYF
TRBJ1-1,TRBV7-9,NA,CASSPGGRMEAFF
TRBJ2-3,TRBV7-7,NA,CASRGEGDTQYF
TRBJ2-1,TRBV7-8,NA,CASSLVSSGGSYNEQFF
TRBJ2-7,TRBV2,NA,CASSENRDSYEQYF
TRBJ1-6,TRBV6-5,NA,CASSRERQSSPLHF
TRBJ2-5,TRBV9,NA,CASSVDGSGGTQYF
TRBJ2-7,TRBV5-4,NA,CASSPVTGTVAYEQYF
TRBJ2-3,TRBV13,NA,CASSSLGLPRTDTQYF
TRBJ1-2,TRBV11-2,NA,CASSNLKGAHSGYTF
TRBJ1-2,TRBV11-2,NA,CASSPGSFAKNYGYTF
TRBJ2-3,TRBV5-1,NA,CASSLSLRTSRGTDTQYF
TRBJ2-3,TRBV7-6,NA,CASSPGTSGRGDTQYF
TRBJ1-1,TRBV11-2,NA,CASSYRGQRNTEAFF
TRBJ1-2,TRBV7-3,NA,CASSLGSGDGYTF
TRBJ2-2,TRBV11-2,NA,CASTSGQGALGELFF
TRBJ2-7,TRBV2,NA,CASRAGLDYEQYF
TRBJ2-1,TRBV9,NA,CASSFFGGPYNEQFF
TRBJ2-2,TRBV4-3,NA,CASGGAGGLTGELFF
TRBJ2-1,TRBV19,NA,CASSTRTSGRIDEQFF
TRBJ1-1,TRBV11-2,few,CASSLATGAGNTEAFF
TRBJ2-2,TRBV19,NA,CASSRYGRGANTGELFF
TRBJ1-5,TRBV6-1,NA,CASSERGGGVFQPQHF
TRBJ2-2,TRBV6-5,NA,CASSYEGLNTGELFF
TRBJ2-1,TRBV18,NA,CASSMEGYYNEQFF
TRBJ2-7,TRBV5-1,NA,CASSHTTRTLLPYEQYF
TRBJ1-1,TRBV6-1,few,CASSSEANTEAFF
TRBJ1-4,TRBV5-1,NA,CASSPGVNRGQGEKLFF
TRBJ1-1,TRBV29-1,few,CSVWTANTEAFF
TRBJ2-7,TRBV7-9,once,CASRPSGRGREQYF
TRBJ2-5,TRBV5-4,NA,CASSLSGGGETQYF
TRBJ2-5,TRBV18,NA,CASAWFDGGGETQYF
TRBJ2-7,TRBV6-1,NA,CASSVGGGPIYEQYF
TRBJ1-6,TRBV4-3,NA,CASKEVGQGNSPLHF
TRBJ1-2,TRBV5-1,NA,CASSLRSGQAGGYTF
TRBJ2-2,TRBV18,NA,CASSTKSRDRMNTGELFF
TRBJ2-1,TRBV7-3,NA,CASSLTFRDRVYNEQFF
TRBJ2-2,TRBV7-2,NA,CATGWVPGELFF
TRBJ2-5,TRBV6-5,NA,CASSYQASETQYF
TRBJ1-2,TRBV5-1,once,CASSLLNGQGGGYTF
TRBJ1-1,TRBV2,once,CASWTGLVNTEAFF
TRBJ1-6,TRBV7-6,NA,CASSANPIGPGQSNSPLHF
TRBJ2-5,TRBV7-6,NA,CASSVGLAGETQYF
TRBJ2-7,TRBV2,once,CASSVSYEQYF